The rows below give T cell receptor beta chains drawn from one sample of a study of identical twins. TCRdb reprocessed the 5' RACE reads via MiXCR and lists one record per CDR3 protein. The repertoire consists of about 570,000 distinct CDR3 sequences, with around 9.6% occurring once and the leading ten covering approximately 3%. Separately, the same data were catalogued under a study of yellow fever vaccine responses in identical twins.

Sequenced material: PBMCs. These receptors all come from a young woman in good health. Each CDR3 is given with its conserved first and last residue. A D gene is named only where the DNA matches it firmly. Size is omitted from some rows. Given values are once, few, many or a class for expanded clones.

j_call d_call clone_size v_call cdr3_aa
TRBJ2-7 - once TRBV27 CASSWEVSSYEQYF
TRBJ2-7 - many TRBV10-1 CASSYGTGSFSEQYF
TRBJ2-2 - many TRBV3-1 CASSPLWGSNTGELFF
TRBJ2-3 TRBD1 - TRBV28 CASTPRGIFSTDTQYF
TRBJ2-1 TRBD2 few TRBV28 CASSFNLAGGPSSSIF
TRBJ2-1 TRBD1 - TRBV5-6 CASSKPGQEYNEQFF
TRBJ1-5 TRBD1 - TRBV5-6 CASSFGTGVTQPQHF
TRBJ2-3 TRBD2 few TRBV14 CASSRTSIADTQYF
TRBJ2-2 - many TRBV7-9 CASSKKLASNTGELFF
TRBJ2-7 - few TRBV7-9 CASRQASSYEQYF
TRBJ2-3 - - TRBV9 CASSDLPGTDTLYF
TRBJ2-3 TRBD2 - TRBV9 CASSVSLAGGSDTQYF
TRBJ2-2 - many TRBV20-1 CSASRQGTGELFF
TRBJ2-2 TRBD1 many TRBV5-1 CASSLGPTGIWTGELFF
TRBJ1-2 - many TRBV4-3 CASSQDGDGIRSTGYTF
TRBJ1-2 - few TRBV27 CASLSLRGTSYGYTF
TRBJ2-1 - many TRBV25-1 CASSEFRAGNEQFF
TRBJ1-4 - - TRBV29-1 CSVEVDTEKLFF
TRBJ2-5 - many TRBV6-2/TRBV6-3 CASSPTGSQETQYF
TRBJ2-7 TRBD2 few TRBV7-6 CASSFSGRANEQYF
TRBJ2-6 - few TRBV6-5 CASSYEAASGANVLTF
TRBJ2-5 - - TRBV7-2 CASSFWQGGETQYF
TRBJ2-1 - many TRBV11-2 CASSLDLGRGEQFF
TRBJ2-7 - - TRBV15 CATSLRKAGYEQYF
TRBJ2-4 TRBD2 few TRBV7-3 CASSLSPLAGGPVNIQYF
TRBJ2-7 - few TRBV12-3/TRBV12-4 CASSSGIRGSYEQYF
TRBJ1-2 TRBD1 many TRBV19 CASRDREIYGYTF
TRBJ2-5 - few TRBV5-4 CASSLAGQDQETQYF
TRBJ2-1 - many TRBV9 CASSVVGSSYNEQFF
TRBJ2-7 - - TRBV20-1 CSARPLGLTPAIYEQYF
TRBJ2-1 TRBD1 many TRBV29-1 CSVNGQGSGNEQFF
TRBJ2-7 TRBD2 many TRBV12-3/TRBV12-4 CASSLVSGGYYEQYF
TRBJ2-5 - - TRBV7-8 CASSLVTSVGETQYF
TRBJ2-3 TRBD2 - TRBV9 CASSVGAGGTDTQYF
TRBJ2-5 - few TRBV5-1 CASSLDPLGVGETQYF
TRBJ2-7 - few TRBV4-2 CASSQRSGYEQYF
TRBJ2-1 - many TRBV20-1 CSARVRGLSNEQFF